Each of the 16 T cell receptor beta chains below was sequenced from the same sample in a study of glioma-infiltrating T cells. TCR alpha and beta CDR3 regions were amplified from RNA using iRepertoire nested multiplex PCR. TCRdb reanalysed the multiplex PCR reads using MiXCR and keeps one entry per CDR3 protein. The sample shows under 200,000 distinct CDR3 sequences, about 40% of them seen only once. The sequencing input was glioma tissue, nonneoplastic brain tissue, or PBMCs (not recorded which). The receptors were sampled from a human donor with low-grade glioma or glioblastoma, undergoing nonglioma brain surgery, or in good health (not recorded which).

Concerning this clonotype itself: The germline gene is not matched at one end of the junction; a read error may be the cause. The rearrangement joins TRBV6-1 to TRBJ1-1; the D is unclear. The V gene's germline CDR1 is MNHNS and CDR2 SASEGT. This CDR3 region has 13 residues. CDR3 in DNA: TGTGCCAGCCGCACGAGCCAGAACACTGAAGCTTCCTTT. Protein product: CASRTSQNTEASF.

About this clonotype itself: Compared with germline, one end of the junction differs, possibly owing to a read error. The gene calls are TRBV6-1 and TRBJ1-1; no definite D call. CDR1 and CDR2 from the germline V gene are MNHNS and SASEGT. This CDR3 region has 14 residues. The chain's CDR3 is CASTEEIFGTEAFF. DNA for the CDR3: TGTGCCAGCACTGAAGAGATTTTCGGCACTGAAGCTTTCTTT.

This rearrangement joins TRBV19 to TRBJ2-5; D unresolved. The length of the CDR3 is 14 residues. Trimming cost V 2 bases and J 2 bases, with 9 bases left between them. Germline CDR1 is LNHDA and CDR2 is SQIVND (reference sequence). DNA of the CDR3: TGTGCCAGTAGTATATCGGGCAGGCAAGAGACCCAGTACTTC. Its translation is CASSISGRQETQYF.

The gene calls are TRBV12-3 or TRBV12-4 and TRBJ1-3; no clear D gene. Trimming removed 2 bases at V and 0 bases at J, with 8 bases between. The CDR3 is 15 amino acids. This CDR3 is CASSLLGDSGNTIYF. The CDR3 DNA reads as TGTGCCAGCAGTTTACTGGGTGACTCTGGAAACACCATATATTTT.

This clonotype was recorded a few times. The CDR3 loop is CASSETVNTEAFF. The CDR3 nucleotides read TGTGCCAGCTCGGAGACAGTGAACACTGAAGCTTTCTTT. The rearrangement joins TRBV18 to TRBJ1-1; a weak D match, TRBD1 (5 bases). V was pared by 6 bases and J by 0 bases, with 8 bases between. CDR1 and CDR2 from the germline V gene are KGHSH and LQKENI. The CDR3 contains 13 residues.

The chain carries TRBV6-5 and TRBJ2-3; TRBD2 aligns across 13 bases. Germline CDR1 MNHEY, CDR2 SVGAGI. This CDR3 has 15 residues. Trimming removed 6 bases from V and 10 bases from J; junction bases left unmatched: 10. The CDR3 DNA is TGTGCCAGCAGAGAACTAGCGGGAGGGCCGGGTCCGCAGTATTTT. Encoded protein: CASRELAGGPGPQYF.

The chain uses TRBV20-1 and TRBJ2-2, with D possibly matching TRBD1 (5 bases). The CDR3 spans 15 residues. CDR1 is DFQATT and CDR2 is SNEGSKA in the germline V gene (reference sequence). Trimming pared 5 bases from V and 2 bases from J, leaving 15 bases between. For the CDR3, the DNA is TGCAGTGCTTTAAAAGGGGAAAGAAACACCGGGGAGCTGTTTTTT. It encodes CSALKGERNTGELFF.

This clonotype was observed at least ten times. This sequence joins TRBV20-1 and TRBJ2-5; the D gene could be TRBD1 or TRBD2 (5 bases each). The V end lost 7 bases, the J end lost 1 base, and 16 bases lay between the germline ends. Germline V gene data show CDR1 as DFQATT and CDR2 as SNEGSKA (reference sequence). The CDR3 length is 14 residues. CDR3 loop: CSGERGEIQETQYF. In DNA form, the CDR3 reads TGCAGTGGGGAGAGGGGAGAAATCCAAGAGACCCAGTACTTC.

This clonotype was recorded a few times. The V gene is TRBV4-2, the J gene TRBJ2-5, with D maybe TRBD1 (5 bases). V was cut by 0 bases and J by 3 bases, with 8 bases left in between. The CDR3 runs to 14 residues. The germline V gene encodes CDR1 LGHNA and CDR2 YNFKEQ. CDR3 coding DNA: TGTGCCAGCAGCCAAGAAAGGACAAAAGAGACCCAGTACTTC. This encodes CASSQERTKETQYF.

This clonotype was picked up many times. This chain links TRBV15 with TRBJ2-1, with TRBD1 identical over 7 bases. The CDR3 has 14 amino acids. V lost 1 base, J lost 6 bases, and 3 bases stayed unmatched. The V gene's germline CDR1 is LNHNV and CDR2 YYDKDF (reference sequence). The chain's CDR3 is CATSRVGTVNEQFF. As DNA, the CDR3 is TGTGCCACCAGCAGAGTGGGGACAGTCAATGAGCAGTTCTTC. Complete variable domain (other parts from reference TRBV15 and TRBJ2-1): DAMVIQNPRYQVTQFGKPVTLSCSQTLNHNVMYWYQQKSSQAPKLLFHYYDKDFNNEADTPDNFQSRRPNTSFCFLDIRSPGLGDTAMYLCATSRVGTVNEQFFGPGTRLTVL.

The chain recombines TRBV9 with TRBJ1-3, with D unclear. From germline, CDR1 is SGDLS and CDR2 YYNGEE. The ends were cut back, 0 bases at V and 3 bases at J, with 1 base in the middle. The CDR3 spans 12 residues. DNA of the CDR3: TGTGCCAGCAGCGTAGATGGAAACACCATATATTTT. Translation: CASSVDGNTIYF.

This clonotype was detected many times. CDR3 loop: CSASRPGQGNWLLSEQYF. The DNA of the CDR3 is TGCAGTGCCAGCAGACCGGGACAGGGTAACTGGTTATTGAGCGAGCAGTACTTC. The V gene is TRBV20-1, the J gene TRBJ2-7, with 9 bases matching TRBD1. Germline lookup yields CDR1 DFQATT and CDR2 SNEGSKA (reference sequence). The J segment lost 6 bases and the V segment lost 6 bases, leaving 24 bases of the junction unmatched. The CDR3 consists of 18 residues.

This clonotype was counted many times. The chain carries TRBV6-1 and TRBJ2-7, with a weak D call TRBD2 (6 bases). From germline, CDR1 is MNHNS and CDR2 SASEGT. V was cut by 7 bases and J by 1 base, with 17 bases left in between. The CDR3 extends over 15 amino acids. The CDR3 bases are TGTGCCAGCACCCTGGGGACTGTCCGATCCTACGAGCAGTACTTC. It is translated as CASTLGTVRSYEQYF.

This clonotype occurred many times. The chain is built from TRBV2 and TRBJ1-4; D is ambiguous. V lost 6 bases and J lost 3, with 11 bases in between. The germline CDR1 and CDR2 sequences are SNHLY and FYNNEI. The CDR3 is 14 residues long. DNA for the CDR3: TGTGCCAGCAGGAGCGGGATCTCTAATGAAAAACTGTTTTTT. Encoded protein: CASRSGISNEKLFF.

This clonotype occurred a few times. V is TRBV4-1 and J is TRBJ1-5; D not certain. From germline, CDR1 is MGHRA and CDR2 YSYEKL. V lost 1 base, J lost 7 bases, and 11 bases lay in between. This CDR3 is 14 amino acids long. The CDR3 nucleotides read TGCGCCAGCAGCCAAGTAGGAGAGGACCAGCCCCAGCATTTT. This translates into CASSQVGEDQPQHF.

This chain links TRBV18 with TRBJ2-1; a possible D gene is TRBD1 (5 bases). CDR1 is KGHSH and CDR2 is LQKENI in the germline V gene. The V end was cut by 2 bases, the J end by 5 bases, with 10 bases between. This CDR3 is built from 14 residues. The CDR3 nucleotides read TGTGCCAGCTCACCAGAAGGCAGGGACAATGAGCAGTTCTTC. Protein sequence: CASSPEGRDNEQFF.